These 20 T cell receptor beta chains originate from one sample sequenced in a study of blood T cells in healthy people across ages. A second PCR, run for 7 to 11 cycles, used a sample-barcoded 5' primer plus a J-beta primer mix. TCRdb recomputed calls from the 5' RACE reads with MiXCR, one row per CDR3 protein. The table has about 800,000 distinct CDR3 sequences, approximately 25% seen once. The sample also formed part of further work on T cells of mothers and their children.

Sample: blood. The receptors were sampled from a boy aged 10-17 years in good health.

This clonotype was counted between two and nine times. This sequence joins TRBV19 and TRBJ2-1; 7 nucleotides align to TRBD1. CDR3 length equals 14 residues. The germline CDR1 and CDR2 sequences are LNHDA and SQIVND (reference sequence). V dropped 0 bases and J dropped 9; count of bases not matched to a gene: 5. CDR3 in amino acids: CASSIENTGVEQFF. The CDR3, as DNA: TGTGCCAGTAGTATAGAAAACACAGGGGTTGAGCAGTTCTTC. Full variable domain (remainder filled in from reference TRBV19 and TRBJ2-1): DGGITQSPKYLFRKEGQNVTLSCEQNLNHDAMYWYRQDPGQGLRLIYYSQIVNDFQKGDIAEGYSVSREKKESFPLTVTSAQKNPTAFYLCASSIENTGVEQFFGPGTRLTVL.

This chain joins TRBV20-1 and TRBJ2-7; 11 positions match TRBD1. Unmatched junction bases numbered 8, after V lost 5 bases and J lost 5 bases. The CDR3 has 14 amino acids. CDR1 is DFQATT and CDR2 is SNEGSKA in the germline V gene (reference sequence). CDR3 amino acids: CSASPGTGGNEQYF. In DNA form, the CDR3 reads TGCAGTGCTTCCCCCGGGACAGGGGGAAACGAGCAGTACTTC.

This clonotype was found a few times. The chain employs TRBV3-1 and TRBJ2-5; weak D call: TRBD2 (6 bases). Germline CDR1 LGHDT, CDR2 YNNKEL (reference sequence). CDR3 size: 14 residues. V lost 10 bases and J 5 bases, leaving 20 bases between the germline ends. The DNA of the CDR3 is TGTGCCACCTGCCGACTAGGCGCGTGGGAGACCCAGTACTTC. Encoded protein: CATCRLGAWETQYF.

This clonotype has more than one count but fewer than ten. The chain links TRBV5-1 to TRBJ1-4; D is ambiguous. The V end was cut by 2 bases, the J end by 4 bases, with 12 bases between. This CDR3 region has 15 residues. The germline V gene encodes CDR1 SGHRS and CDR2 YFSETQ. CDR3 sequence: CASSFGDTDNEKLFF. As DNA, the CDR3 is TGCGCCAGCAGCTTTGGTGACACCGATAATGAAAAACTGTTTTTT.

This clonotype appeared a few times. The chain employs TRBV9 and TRBJ2-1; possibly TRBD2 for D (5 bases). Germline V lookup: CDR1 SGDLS, CDR2 YYNGEE. V shed 0 bases and J shed 16 bases, with 14 bases lying between them. The CDR3 covers 12 residues. This CDR3 is CASSVDGVVVFF. The CDR3 region has the DNA TGTGCCAGCAGCGTAGACGGGGTCGTGGTATTCTTC.

The chain carries TRBV20-1 and TRBJ2-5, with 10 bases matching TRBD1. With V trimmed by 4 bases and J by 3 bases, 5 bases remained unmatched. Germline CDR1 DFQATT, CDR2 SNEGSKA (reference sequence). This CDR3 is 14 amino acids long. CDR3 protein: CSATAGTGEETQYF. CDR3 sequence (DNA): TGCAGTGCTACCGCCGGGACAGGGGAAGAGACCCAGTACTTC.

The sample holds a few counts of this clonotype. One junction end does not reproduce the germline sequence, and a read error may be involved. The CDR3 sequence is CSARDEVSGGANVLTF. Here the CDR3 DNA reads TGCAGTGCTAGAGATGAAGTCTCTGGAGGGGCCAACGTCTTGACTTTC. The chain carries TRBV20-1 and TRBJ2-6; TRBD2 is a possible D gene (6 bases). Germline CDR1 reads DFQATT; CDR2 reads SNEGSKA (reference sequence). CDR3 length: 16 residues.

A note on this clonotype: Its ends do not fully match the called genes, so a read error is possible. This sequence joins TRBV28 and TRBJ2-3, with 9 bases matching TRBD1. Germline V gene sequence: CDR1 MDHEN, CDR2 SYDVKM. The CDR3 length is 12 residues. This CDR3 reads CARTGGSDPQYF. As DNA, the CDR3 is TGTGCCAGGACAGGGGGGTCAGATCCGCAGTATTTT. Supplemented by reference TRBV28 and TRBJ2-3, the full variable domain reads DVKVTQSSRYLVKRTGEKVFLECVQDMDHENMFWYRQDPGLGLRLIYFSYDVKMKEKGDIPEGYSVSREKKERFSLILESASTNQTSMYLCARTGGSDPQYFGPGTRLTVL.

This clonotype was picked up a small number of times. It is unclear where the CDR3 begins or ends on the DNA, so no DNA is shown, and the CDR3 is as TCRdb lists it. The chain links TRBV14 to TRBJ2-6. Germline assignment: CDR1 SGHDN and CDR2 FVKESK. From its first to its last residue, the CDR3 has 15 amino acids. The CDR3 loop is CASSQWGSGANVLAF.

The J gene is TRBJ2-5, the V gene TRBV5-1, with 9 bases identical to TRBD2. The J call may be mistaken, given a closer DNA end match to TRBJ2-1. CDR3 length: 16 amino acids. Germline V gives CDR1 SGHRS, CDR2 YFSETQ. CDR3 nucleotides: TGCGCCAGCAGCTTGATACCTAGCGGGACGTACAATGAGCAGTTCTTC. Translated, it gives CASSLIPSGTYNEQFF.

This chain joins TRBV5-1 and TRBJ1-3; D is possibly TRBD1 (6 bases). The CDR3 consists of 15 residues. CDR1 and CDR2 from the germline V gene are SGHRS and YFSETQ. V dropped 5 bases and J dropped 2 bases, with 14 bases sitting between them. CDR3 in amino acids: CASRPDRLPGNTIYF. CDR3 nucleotides: TGCGCCAGCAGACCTGACAGGCTGCCTGGAAACACCATATATTTT.

This clonotype was counted at least ten times. The chain uses TRBV7-2 and TRBJ1-2; D call uncertain. Trimming removed 0 bases from V and 0 bases from J, with 8 bases in between. The CDR3 has 15 amino acids. The germline V gene has CDR1 SGHTA and CDR2 FQGNSA. The DNA for the CDR3 is TGTGCCAGCAGCTTAGCGACGATTTCTAACTATGGCTACACCTTC. Its protein product is CASSLATISNYGYTF.

This chain links TRBV10-3 with TRBJ2-7; 10 bases match TRBD1. The ends lost 5 bases at V and 3 bases at J; junction bases unmatched: 4. CDR1 and CDR2 (germline): ENHRY, SYGVKD. The CDR3 loop spans 14 amino acids. CDR3 loop: CAISLGTGDYEQYF. The CDR3 DNA sequence: TGTGCCATCAGTCTCGGGACAGGGGACTACGAGCAGTACTTC.

This clonotype has a handful of counts. The chain has TRBV6-2 or TRBV6-3 and TRBJ2-1; TRBD1 matches at 8 bases. Trimming at V came to 0 bases and at J to 7 bases, leaving 2 bases not matched to a gene. The CDR3 sequence is 14 residues long. Per germline, CDR1 MNHEY and CDR2 SVGEGT. For the CDR3, the DNA is TGTGCCAGCAGTTACTCGGACAGGGTAAATGAGCAGTTCTTC. This translates into CASSYSDRVNEQFF.

This clonotype was observed a few times. V usage is TRBV7-9 and J usage is TRBJ1-2; D ambiguous. This CDR3 is built from 15 residues. Trimming cost V 0 bases and J 2 bases, with 10 bases left between them. Germline-derived CDR1 and CDR2 are SEHNR and FQNEAQ (reference sequence). Written as DNA, the CDR3 is TGTGCCAGCAGCTTAGCGAGGGCAGGAAACTATGGCTACACCTTC. This translates into CASSLARAGNYGYTF.

The CDR3, as DNA: TGTGCCAGCAGTGAGTGGGCAGGGCGGTATGAAAAACTGTTTTTT. Residues: CASSEWAGRYEKLFF. This chain joins TRBV25-1 and TRBJ1-4; D is possibly TRBD1 (5 bases). This CDR3 region has 15 residues. The V and J ends lost 3 bases and 6 bases respectively, with 14 bases between them. Germline CDR1 reads MGHDK; CDR2 reads SYGVNS.

This rearrangement joins TRBV29-1 to TRBJ2-3; D gene unclear. CDR1 and CDR2 from the germline V gene are SQVTM and ANQGSEA. This CDR3 spans 11 amino acids. V was pared by 6 bases and J by 5 bases, with 9 bases between. CDR3 sequence (DNA): TGCAGCGTGACTCTGGAAGATACGCAGTATTTT. Amino acid sequence: CSVTLEDTQYF.

This clonotype has just a few counts. The chain has TRBV4-2 and TRBJ2-5; the match to TRBD2 covers 12 bases. The J call is uncertain, as TRBJ2-1 better fits the DNA end. The CDR3 totals 17 residues. Looked up from germline, CDR1 is LGHNA and CDR2 is YNFKEQ. DNA of the CDR3: TGTGCCAGCAGCCAAGGGACTAGCGGGGCCCCTGGGGATGAGCAGTTCTTC. The encoded protein is CASSQGTSGAPGDEQFF.

This clonotype has more than one count but fewer than ten. The rearrangement uses TRBV14 and TRBJ2-1; the match to TRBD2 covers 7 bases. Germline trimming cut 1 base from V and 8 bases from J; bases unmatched to any gene: 8. Germline CDR1 reads SGHDN; CDR2 reads FVKESK. CDR3 length: 15 amino acids. The CDR3 DNA follows: TGTGCCAGCAGCCAAGTGGGCGGGGGAGTCGATGAGCAGTTCTTC. Translated, it gives CASSQVGGGVDEQFF.

This clonotype came up a few times. V is TRBV6-2 or TRBV6-3 and J is TRBJ2-2; the D is unclear. Germline CDR1 is MNHEY and CDR2 is SVGEGT. This CDR3 contains 13 residues. The V end lost 6 bases, the J end lost 4 bases, and 9 bases lay between the germline ends. This CDR3 reads CASSKQPTGELFF. The DNA for the CDR3 is TGTGCCAGCAGCAAACAACCCACCGGGGAGCTGTTTTTT.